This T cell receptor (beta chain) emerged from a study of blood T cells in healthy people across ages (dated by TCRdb to 2015 to 2017). With respect to the entire study: Template switching captured roughly one uniquely barcoded TCR beta cDNA molecule per two T cells in model experiments. Age-related changes in TCR beta repertoire diversity were measured in the study by deep sequencing normalized with unique cDNA molecular identifiers. Four age groups were formed from the donors: young (average 16 years), middle-aged (approximately 41), aged (roughly 58) and long-lived (82). Two additional independent replicas of 1 million unique cDNA reads from the same blood draw were analyzed for two donors (one aged 18 to 30 and one aged 80 or older). Here is what the overall study found, with its caveats: Total diversity estimates from one million sequenced T cells were considered lower bounds and underestimates. There was a strong correlation between observed TCR beta diversity and the percentage of naive T cells measured by flow cytometry. Because the CMV infection status of the donors was unknown, age-related changes in expanded clonotypes may potentially have been confounded. Compared with the aged group, the long-lived group had more naive CD4+ T cells, fewer expanded clones and increased TCR diversity, a pattern suggesting age selection. Conclusive comparison of naive and antigen-experienced compartments was prevented by the profiling of bulk unsorted PBMCs. As age increased, observed TCR beta diversity per million T cells dropped in a roughly linear way, and a significant reduction was already evident by age 40.

The junction carries 15 bases between V and J, which are trimmed by 3 bases and 3 bases respectively. CDR3 length: 14 amino acids, cysteine to phenylalanine. Solely the CDR3 DNA is kept, with 42 bases framed from the first base. CDR1 and CDR2 (DFQATT, SNEGSKA) derive from the germline V gene (reference sequence). Receptor amplification or capture employed 5' RACE. TCRdb shows the sequencer as Illumina HiSeq 2500. A second roughly 6 to 11 cycle PCR used a sample-barcoded 5' primer and a J-beta primer mix. Each TCR beta cDNA molecule received a unique molecular identifier from a template-switch 5' adaptor carrying 12 random nucleotides. Each sample yielded at least 3 million CDR3-containing paired-end reads. The Mint cDNA synthesis kit, primed by a TRBC-specific oligonucleotide, was used to synthesize first-strand cDNA from all RNA. All cDNA was treated with uracil-DNA glycosylase and then went through a first 18-cycle PCR with the universal primers M1SS and BC2_uni_R. Concerning the study's data processing: For normalization, 1 million high-quality reads, each with a distinct molecular identifier, were randomly selected from each sample. Reads sharing molecular identifiers were discarded rather than binned into consensus sequences. MiTCR, set to a Q25 quality threshold and the strictest error-elimination algorithm, was used for CDR3 identification, clonotype clustering and error correction. A nonparametric unseen species model with Euler transformation was used to estimate a lower bound on total TCR beta diversity. The public reads were reanalyzed by TCRdb: fastp trimming at Q25, MiXCR alignment, in-frame beta chains only. Here each entry gathers all rows of one CDR3 protein and keeps the most common genes and DNA. The V and J calls here are based on TCRdb, not the publication. The sample table lists approximately 490,000 distinct CDR3 sequences, nearly 25% of them with a count of one. The ten largest clones represent approximately 8.7% of the sample.

The donors were roughly 39 Caucasian individuals from Russia, aged roughly 6 to 100 years, who were systemically healthy. Ten milliliters of peripheral blood were drawn from each donor into EDTA-treated Vacutainer tubes. Ficoll-Paque density-gradient centrifugation was used to isolate PBMCs, with at least 6.5 million obtained per sample. Total RNA was extracted from PBMCs with Trizol reagent, with at least 5 micrograms obtained per sample. The percentages of naive CD45RAhigh/CD27high T cells were determined by flow cytometry on a PBMC aliquot from every donor. There are a few counts of this clonotype. Its antigen remains unidentified. It has no much larger one-base neighbor in the sample; base qualities were not kept. These same data were also listed under a study on T cells of mothers and their children. Taken from the second paper: The donors were nine systemically healthy Caucasian individuals, made up of three mothers and their six children. cDNA synthesis consumed the entire amount of extracted RNA, loaded at about 1.5 ug RNA in each 15 ul reaction. In the second PCR, sample barcodes and 2-4 random nucleotides were introduced via the M1S primer. More than 8 million TCR beta CDR3 reads were obtained from each mother, and 2.5 million to 3 million reads were obtained from each child. In both related and unrelated pairs, thymic selection shapes the output of TCR recombination in a similar way, with inherited differences having only a minor effect. Related mother-child pairs always showed normalized repertoire overlap that was slightly higher than in unrelated mother-child pairs, though the difference was never significant. No persistent microchimeric T cell clones were detected, at a sensitivity of around 100 clones per million clonotypes. Deep NGS was used in the study to compare the TCR beta repertoires of mothers and children and to look for features that separate related mother-child pairs from unrelated individuals. The mean age was approximately 41 +/- 4 years for the mothers and approximately 11 +/- 4 years for the children. Libraries were sequenced on Illumina HiSeq 2000 with 100+100 nt paired-end reads after adapter ligation with NEBNext reagents. To avoid cross-contamination, the mother libraries and the child libraries were prepared a month apart and sequenced in separate runs. Between about 500,000 and 2,100,000 distinct TCR beta clonotypes were identified per donor. Naive TCR beta clonotypes were estimated from low-frequency clonotypes matched to each donor's FACS-determined naive share, without sorting.

The sequenced material came from blood. This TCR came from a boy between 10 and 17 years old in good health. This chain is built from TRBV20-1 and TRBJ2-7, with the D gene tentatively TRBD1 or TRBD2, based on 5 matching bases in each. The DNA sequence follows: TGCAGTGCTAGCGGTGGGGGAATGGGCTACGAGCAGTACTTC. Its translation is CSASGGGMGYEQYF.